The next 23 T cell receptor beta chains were all read from a single sample in a study of blood T cell repertoires in COVID-19. The assay was immunoSEQ multiplex PCR, and TCRdb's table has in-frame clones only and misses some. The repertoire includes 350,000 or so clones, about 92% of them detected once, and around 4% sits in the top ten. Sequencing was done on a sample of peripheral blood. Receptors were obtained from a woman aged 60-70 years with COVID-19, enrolled during active disease.

A single count supports this clone. CDR3 sequence reads: CASRTRGEAFF. The DNA for the CDR3 is TGTGCCAGCAGAACCAGGGGGGAAGCTTTCTTT. The rearrangement joins TRBV12-3 or TRBV12-4 to TRBJ1-1; TRBD1 agrees at 7 bases. CDR3 length: 11 residues. The ends lost 6 bases at V and 8 bases at J; junction bases unmatched: 3.

The V and J genes are TRBV27 and TRBJ2-2, with TRBD2 as a possible D gene (5 bases). The germline CDR1 and CDR2 sequences are MNHEY and SMNVEV (reference sequence). V was cut by 5 bases and J by 7 bases, with 20 bases left in between. The CDR3 totals 16 residues. The CDR3 is CASSSISGVDVGELFF. The CDR3 DNA sequence: TGTGCCAGCAGTAGTATTTCCGGGGTTGATGTCGGGGAGCTGTTTTTT.

The gene calls are TRBV18 and TRBJ2-6; 10 bases are shared with TRBD1. Germline lookup yields CDR1 KGHSH and CDR2 LQKENI. The CDR3 runs 18 residues. J gave up 2 bases and V 3 bases, and 7 bases lay outside the gene matches. This chain's CDR3 is CASSPTGGYEAGANVLTF. The CDR3 DNA sequence: TGTGCCAGCTCACCGACAGGGGGCTACGAAGCTGGGGCCAACGTCCTGACTTTC.

The gene calls are TRBV28 and TRBJ1-2; maybe TRBD1 (5 bases). The CDR3 has 10 amino acids. CDR1 and CDR2 from the germline V gene are MDHEN and SYDVKM. Trimming left V 8 bases short and J 7 bases short, with 8 bases between. CDR3 bases: TGTGCCAGCTCGGGGGGTGGCTACACCTTC. It specifies CASSGGGYTF.

This clone was counted only a few times. The chain employs TRBV29-1 and TRBJ1-1; D is possibly TRBD1 (5 bases). Germline-derived CDR1 and CDR2 are SQVTM and ANQGSEA. Trimming cost V 4 bases and J 4 bases, with 16 bases left between them. This CDR3 has 14 amino acids. The CDR3 DNA reads TGCAGCGTTGGAAGGGGCGAAGCAGGCACTGAAGCTTTCTTT. Translation: CSVGRGEAGTEAFF.

V gene TRBV6-5 combines with J gene TRBJ1-2, with D possibly TRBD1 on 6 matching bases. CDR1 is MNHEY and CDR2 is SVGAGI in the germline V gene. V lost 9 bases and J lost 3, with 17 bases in between. This CDR3 region has 14 residues. The CDR3 spells CASRFGGPYYGYTF. In DNA form, the CDR3 reads TGTGCCAGTAGATTCGGGGGGCCTTACTATGGCTACACCTTC.

This chain joins TRBV11-2 and TRBJ1-1; 9 bases fit TRBD1. Germline CDR1 is SGHAT and CDR2 is FQNNGV. The V gene end was trimmed by 0 bases and the J gene end by 8 bases; junction bases not matched to a gene: 1. The CDR3 has 13 residues. CDR3 bases: TGTGCCAGCAGCTTAGAGGGGACAGGGGAAGCTTTCTTT. This codes for CASSLEGTGEAFF.

The rearrangement joins TRBV12-5 to TRBJ2-7; a weak D match, TRBD1 (5 bases). V was cut by 2 bases and J by 3 bases, with 17 bases left in between. This CDR3 region has 16 residues. The germline V gene has CDR1 LGHNT and CDR2 FRNRAP. CDR3 region: CASGLTPGQGVYEQYF. The CDR3 DNA sequence: TGTGCTAGTGGTTTGACCCCCGGGCAGGGCGTCTACGAGCAGTACTTC.

V gene TRBV11-2 combines with J gene TRBJ2-5, with D perhaps matching TRBD1 (5 bases). The CDR3 runs 14 residues. V was shortened by 1 base and J by 5 bases, with 11 bases between the two germline ends. Germline CDR1 is SGHAT and CDR2 is FQNNGV. The CDR3 loop is CASSLVGDRETQYF. In DNA form, the CDR3 reads TGTGCCAGCAGCTTAGTAGGGGATCGGGAGACCCAGTACTTC.

This chain uses TRBV7-9 with TRBJ2-7; the match to TRBD1 covers 7 bases. Trimming cost V 0 bases and J 5 bases; bases outside gene matches: 4. This CDR3 spans 14 amino acids. Germline V gene sequence: CDR1 SEHNR, CDR2 FQNEAQ (reference sequence). The CDR3: CASSLAGGSDEQYF. CDR3 in DNA: TGTGCCAGCAGCTTAGCAGGGGGCTCTGACGAGCAGTACTTC.

The chain links TRBV28 to TRBJ2-7; 8 bases agree with TRBD1. The CDR3 totals 16 residues. The trim removed 3 bases at V and 2 bases at J, leaving 9 bases unmatched. Germline V gene lookup returns CDR1 MDHEN and CDR2 SYDVKM. The CDR3 coding sequence is TGTGCCAGCAGTTTTGTCCGGACAGGGTTGACCTACGAGCAGTACTTC. Its translation is CASSFVRTGLTYEQYF.

The rearrangement uses TRBV27 and TRBJ2-5, with a tentative D call TRBD2 (5 bases). Between the trimmed V and J ends, which lost 2 bases and 1 base, there was a span of 11 bases. Germline lookup yields CDR1 MNHEY and CDR2 SMNVEV (reference sequence). The CDR3 extends over 15 amino acids. The CDR3 loop is CASSLVALSQETQYF. CDR3 in DNA: TGTGCCAGCAGTTTAGTAGCGCTCAGCCAAGAGACCCAGTACTTC.

The gene calls are TRBV21-1 and TRBJ2-1; the table's D call, TRBD1, has no DNA check behind it. TRBV21-1 is given as a pseudogene. This CDR3 spans 16 amino acids. The DNA of the CDR3 is TGTGCCAGCAGCCCCCGAACAGGCCTCGGAAACAATGAGCAGTTCTTC. Protein sequence: CASSPRTGLGNNEQFF.

J is TRBJ1-1 and V is TRBV6-6; 7 positions agree with TRBD1. This CDR3 region has 15 residues. Germline trimming cut 2 bases from V and 3 bases from J; bases unmatched to any gene: 6. Germline V CDR1 and CDR2: MNHNY, SVGAGI (reference sequence). Here the CDR3 reads CASSYLEGADTEAFF. The CDR3 coding sequence is TGTGCCAGCAGTTACCTAGAGGGGGCGGACACTGAAGCTTTCTTT.

The chain employs TRBV18 and TRBJ2-5, with TRBD1 identical over 11 bases. This CDR3 is 15 amino acids long. V lost 6 bases and J lost 5; bases outside the gene matches: 8. Germline values: CDR1 KGHSH, CDR2 LQKENI. DNA for the CDR3: TGTGCCAGCTCCGTTGGACAGGGGGCAGGGGAGACCCAGTACTTC. Translation gives CASSVGQGAGETQYF.

This sequence joins TRBV5-1 and TRBJ2-1; 9 nucleotides align to TRBD2. The CDR3 has 14 residues. Germline V CDR1 and CDR2: SGHRS, YFSETQ. V lost 5 bases to trimming and J lost 4 bases; unmatched junction nucleotides: 4. The CDR3 here is CASRISGGYNEQFF. DNA for the CDR3: TGCGCCAGCAGGATTAGCGGGGGTTACAATGAGCAGTTCTTC.

The chain employs TRBV14 and TRBJ1-1; tentative D call: TRBD1 (5 bases). V lost 1 base and J 6 bases, leaving 15 bases between the germline ends. Germline CDR1 is SGHDN and CDR2 is FVKESK. CDR3 length equals 15 residues. CDR3 sequence: CASSQGIGGISEAFF. The CDR3 coding sequence is TGTGCCAGCAGCCAAGGGATCGGGGGGATCTCTGAAGCTTTCTTT.

Here the CDR3 reads CASRTGYSEQYF. The CDR3 DNA reads as TGCGCCAGCAGGACAGGGTATAGCGAGCAGTACTTC. V usage is TRBV5-1 and J usage is TRBJ2-7; TRBD1 matches 7 bases. Germline V gene lookup returns CDR1 SGHRS and CDR2 YFSETQ. This CDR3 is built from 12 residues. Germline trimming cut 5 bases from V and 6 bases from J; bases unmatched to any gene: 5.

The V and J genes are TRBV28 and TRBJ1-4; a possible D gene is TRBD1 (5 bases). V was shortened by 5 bases and J by 7 bases, with 14 bases between the two germline ends. This CDR3 has 14 amino acids. Germline V CDR1 and CDR2: MDHEN, SYDVKM. The CDR3: CASSTQGLGEKLFF. The CDR3, as DNA: TGTGCCAGCAGTACCCAGGGTTTAGGTGAAAAACTGTTTTTT.

V usage is TRBV7-8 and J usage is TRBJ2-3, with TRBD1 matching over 9 bases. CDR1 SGHVS and CDR2 FQNEAQ come from the germline V gene. This CDR3 is 16 amino acids long. The trim removed 4 bases at V and 4 bases at J, leaving 9 bases unmatched. DNA of the CDR3: TGTGCCAGCAGCTCTACATCCGGGACAGGGTCAGATACGCAGTATTTT. This encodes CASSSTSGTGSDTQYF.

The chain joins TRBV7-9 to TRBJ2-7, with 9 bases matching TRBD1. The CDR3 length is 14 residues. CDR1 SEHNR and CDR2 FQNEAQ come from the germline V gene (reference sequence). V lost 5 bases to trimming and J lost 3 bases; unmatched junction nucleotides: 5. The CDR3 sequence: CASSRTGALYEQYF. CDR3 DNA sequence: TGTGCCAGCAGCCGGACAGGGGCCCTCTACGAGCAGTACTTC.

The rearrangement joins TRBV5-8 to TRBJ1-6; 9 bases are a match to TRBD1. This CDR3 is 15 amino acids long. The ends lost 4 bases at V and 10 bases at J; junction bases unmatched: 9. The V gene's germline CDR1 is SGHTS and CDR2 YDEGEE. The CDR3 sequence: CASSRLTGGDSPLHF. As DNA, the CDR3 is TGTGCCAGCAGCCGATTAACAGGGGGCGACTCACCCCTCCACTTT.

This clone was counted once. This chain joins TRBV30 and TRBJ1-1; D is possibly TRBD1 (6 bases). CDR1 is GTSNPN and CDR2 is SVGIG in the germline V gene (reference sequence). V lost 5 bases, J lost 1 base, and 23 bases lay in between. The CDR3 extends over 17 amino acids. The CDR3 DNA sequence: TGTGCCTGGTCTAAGAGGGGGGGCTGGGGCTGGAACACTGAAGCTTTCTTT. Translating gives CAWSKRGGWGWNTEAFF.